The 7 T cell receptor beta chains presented below share a single source sample, sequenced in a study of T cell changes during pregnancy in multiple sclerosis. Data came from immunoSEQ multiplex PCR; TCRdb stores just in-frame clones and leaves some out. The repertoire includes 35,000 to 55,000 clones, more than 85% of them detected once, and 2% to 2.5% sits in the top ten. The specimen comprised peripheral blood, sampled in the third trimester of pregnancy. These receptors all come from a female donor with multiple sclerosis, enrolled in a pregnancy study.

This CDR3 is CASSARDREWYGYTF. The CDR3 nucleotides read TGTGCCAGCAGTGCCCGGGACAGGGAATGGTATGGCTACACCTTC. The chain joins TRBV27 to TRBJ1-2, with 9 nucleotides matching TRBD1. V shed 5 bases, J shed 5 bases, and the junction held 9 bases outside the gene matches. The CDR3 contains 15 residues. The germline gives CDR1 MNHEY, CDR2 SMNVEV (reference sequence).

The chain joins TRBV19 to TRBJ1-2, with 10 nucleotides matching TRBD1. CDR3 length: 12 residues. Germline V gene lookup returns CDR1 LNHDA and CDR2 SQIVND (reference sequence). J lost 5 bases, V lost 8 bases, and 2 bases had no gene match. The CDR3 DNA reads as TGTGCCAGTGGGGACAGGGGATATGGCTACACCTTC. Translated, it gives CASGDRGYGYTF.

This chain uses TRBV29-1 with TRBJ2-5, with a weak D call TRBD2 (5 bases). The germline V and J ends were trimmed by 6 bases and 5 bases, with 10 bases remaining between them. The CDR3 sequence is 11 residues long. Germline values: CDR1 SQVTM, CDR2 ANQGSEA. Written as DNA, the CDR3 is TGCAGCGTAAGAGGGTCTGAGACCCAGTACTTC. The encoded protein is CSVRGSETQYF.

The genes are TRBV19 and TRBJ2-1, with TRBD2 matching 8 bases. The CDR3 consists of 15 residues. Unmatched junction bases numbered 7, after V lost 2 bases and J lost 7 bases. Germline CDR1 reads LNHDA; CDR2 reads SQIVND (reference sequence). The CDR3 region has the DNA TGTGCCAGTAGTATAACCGGGACTAGTTTGAATGAGCAGTTCTTC. Its translation: CASSITGTSLNEQFF.

The V and J genes are TRBV5-1 and TRBJ2-6; 7 nucleotides agree with TRBD1. After removal of 0 bases from V and 2 bases from J, the junction contained 5 bases not matched to a gene. This CDR3 contains 17 residues. Germline values: CDR1 SGHRS, CDR2 YFSETQ. The CDR3 nucleotides read TGCGCCAGCAGCTTGGGCAGGGGGTCCCCTGGGGCCAACGTCCTGACTTTC. Protein: CASSLGRGSPGANVLTF.

The sample holds a few counts of this clone. The chain recombines TRBV6-6 with TRBJ1-5, with 7 bases lining up with TRBD1. V lost 7 bases, J lost 1 base, and 10 bases stayed unmatched. The CDR3 has 16 amino acids. Germline CDR1 and CDR2: MNHNY and SVGAGI (reference sequence). This CDR3 is CASTAGGGESNQPQHF. The CDR3 DNA is TGTGCCAGCACCGCGGGAGGGGGCGAGAGCAATCAGCCCCAGCATTTT.

The rearrangement joins TRBV6-4 to TRBJ2-1, with TRBD2 identical over 13 bases. The CDR3 contains 14 residues. Unmatched junction bases numbered 0, after V lost 4 bases and J lost 6 bases. Per the germline V gene, CDR1 is MRHNA and CDR2 is SNTAGT. The CDR3 DNA reads TGTGCCAGCAGTGGACTAGCGGGAGGCAATGAGCAGTTCTTC. Translating gives CASSGLAGGNEQFF.